The present TCR beta chain was sequenced within a study of T cells after posttransplantation cyclophosphamide. Between the trimmed V and J ends, which lost 3 bases and 10 bases, there was a span of 10 bases. Germline V gene data show CDR1 as DFQATT and CDR2 as SNEGSKA (reference sequence). The CDR3 has 11 amino acids. This clone has at least ten counts. Antigen: not known. The related graft donor's blood sample was taken on the day of bone marrow donation. Study results and limitations: Donor-recipient repertoire similarity was low at 1-2 months, rising over year one.

Sequenced by immunoSEQ multiplex PCR; TCRdb stores in-frame clones only, minus some. The specimen has 40,000 to 55,000 clones, none found just once. The sequenced material came from PBMCs. This clonotype was obtained from a middle-aged man in good health, CMV-negative, and a related stem cell transplant donor. The V call is TRBV20-1, the J call TRBJ2-4; D gene uncertain. The chain's CDR3 is CSASPTGIQYF. Here the CDR3 DNA reads TGCAGTGCTAGTCCGACGGGTATTCAGTACTTC.